The 7 T cell receptor beta chains below were found in one sample sequenced in a study of blood T cell repertoires in COVID-19. The assay was immunoSEQ multiplex PCR, and TCRdb's table has in-frame clones only and misses some. The table has about 70,000 clones, approximately 86% seen once. Input material: peripheral blood. Receptor source: a woman aged 55-70 years with acute or convalescent COVID-19.

V usage is TRBV5-6 and J usage is TRBJ2-1, with 9 bases matching TRBD2. Germline loops: CDR1 SGHDT, CDR2 YYEEEE. The CDR3 runs 15 residues. The junction had 8 bases not matched to a gene; V was cut back by 6 bases and J by 4 bases. Here the CDR3 DNA reads TGTGCCAGCATTTGGACTAGCGTACTATACAATGAGCAGTTCTTC. Protein sequence: CASIWTSVLYNEQFF.

V gene TRBV7-9 combines with J gene TRBJ1-5; 10 bases match TRBD1. This CDR3 has 15 residues. V shed 5 bases and J 6 bases; nucleotides not matched to a gene: 7. Germline-derived CDR1 and CDR2 are SEHNR and FQNEAQ (reference sequence). CDR3 in amino acids: CASSEGQGVLQPQHF. The CDR3 DNA follows: TGTGCCAGCAGCGAAGGACAGGGGGTTCTTCAGCCCCAGCATTTT.

The chain is built from TRBV10-1 and TRBJ2-2, with a weak D call TRBD1 (6 bases). The CDR3 length is 14 residues. The germline V gene encodes CDR1 WNHNN and CDR2 SYGVQD (reference sequence). V lost 7 bases to trimming and J lost 1 base, with 10 bases between them. CDR3 amino acids: CASNGQLNTGELFF. The CDR3, as DNA: TGCGCCAGCAATGGACAGTTGAACACCGGGGAGCTGTTTTTT.

The V and J genes are TRBV11-2 and TRBJ2-1, with a weak D call TRBD2 (6 bases). V was clipped by 5 bases and J by 9 bases, with 8 bases between them. The CDR3 is 11 amino acids. CDR1 and CDR2 (germline): SGHAT, FQNNGV. The CDR3, as DNA: TGTGCCAGCAGCGCGACTAGTGAGCAGTTCTTC. Residues: CASSATSEQFF.

This clone was found a few times. The V and J genes are TRBV5-4 and TRBJ2-7; perhaps TRBD2 as D (6 bases). Per the germline V gene, CDR1 is SGHNT and CDR2 is YYREEE (reference sequence). This CDR3 contains 15 residues. Trimming removed 0 bases at V and 0 bases at J, with 10 bases between. The CDR3 loop is CASSLGRVSSYEQYF. The CDR3 nucleotides are TGTGCCAGCAGCTTGGGGAGGGTCAGCTCCTACGAGCAGTACTTC.

The chain joins TRBV28 to TRBJ1-3; D is ambiguous. Germline CDR1 and CDR2: MDHEN and SYDVKM. The V end was cut by 2 bases, the J end by 4 bases, with 9 bases between. CDR3 length: 14 amino acids. CDR3 DNA: TGTGCCAGCAGTTTAACAGTGCCCGGAAACACCATATATTTT. Protein: CASSLTVPGNTIYF.

The chain links TRBV7-2 to TRBJ2-1, with 7 bases aligning to TRBD1. Germline assignment: CDR1 SGHTA and CDR2 FQGNSA. The CDR3 totals 15 residues. V trimming: 2 bases; J trimming: 3 bases; junction bases outside the gene matches: 4. CDR3 residues: CASSLTGDFYNEQFF. As DNA, the CDR3 is TGTGCCAGCAGCTTAACAGGGGATTTCTACAATGAGCAGTTCTTC.